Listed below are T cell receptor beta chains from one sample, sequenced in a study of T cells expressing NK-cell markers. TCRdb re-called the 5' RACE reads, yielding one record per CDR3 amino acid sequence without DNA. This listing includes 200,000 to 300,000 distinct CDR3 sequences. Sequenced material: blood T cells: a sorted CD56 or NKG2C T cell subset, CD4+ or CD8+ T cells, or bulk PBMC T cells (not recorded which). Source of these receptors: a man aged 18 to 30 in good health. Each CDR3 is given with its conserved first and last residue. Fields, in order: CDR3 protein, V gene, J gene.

CASVRDIFDEQYF	TRBV28	TRBJ2-7
CASSSAGSLGETQYF	TRBV7-8	TRBJ2-5
CASSFSAGAAETQYF	TRBV5-4	TRBJ2-5
CASSFGDKETQYF	TRBV5-1	TRBJ2-5
CASGLGNAEAFF	TRBV5-1	TRBJ1-1
CASSLAGDMRETQYF	TRBV5-1	TRBJ2-5
CATSDFGTGEETQYF	TRBV24-1	TRBJ2-5
CASSPRTVSDTQYF	TRBV11-2	TRBJ2-3
CASRPTRRMDGELFF	TRBV6-2/TRBV6-3	TRBJ2-2
CASSSALLSSYNEQFF	TRBV7-6	TRBJ2-1